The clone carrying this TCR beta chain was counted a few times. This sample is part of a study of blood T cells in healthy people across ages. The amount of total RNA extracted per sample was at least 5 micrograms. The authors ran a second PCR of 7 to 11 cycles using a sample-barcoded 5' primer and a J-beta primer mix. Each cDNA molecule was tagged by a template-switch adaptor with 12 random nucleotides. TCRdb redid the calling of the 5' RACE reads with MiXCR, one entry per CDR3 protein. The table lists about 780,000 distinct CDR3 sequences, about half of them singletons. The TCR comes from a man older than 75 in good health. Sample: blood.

CDR3 in amino acids: CATSRVRLGTEAFF. In nucleotides, the CDR3 is TGTGCCACCAGCAGAGTTCGGCTCGGGACTGAAGCTTTCTTT. This chain connects TRBV15 to TRBJ1-1; unclear D gene. Trimming removed 1 base from V and 5 bases from J, with 11 bases in between. The V gene's germline CDR1 is LNHNV and CDR2 YYDKDF (reference sequence). The CDR3 runs 14 residues.